The TCR beta chain described here comes from a study of blood T cell repertoires in COVID-19. Study summary: Samples came from the United States, Italy and Spain, spanning acute and convalescent COVID-19.

Original handling: Reference gene primer amplification in the assay estimated nucleated cell counts. The data were produced by immunoSEQ multiplex PCR, yet TCRdb's version contains in-frame clones alone and is incomplete. Clone size and the V and J calls come from that table; the DNA yielded D and trimming. The sample includes a few hundred thousand clones, roughly 89% of them seen just once. Trimming stripped 7 bases from V and 8 bases from J, with 17 bases between. Germline values: CDR1 LNHDA, CDR2 SQIVND (reference sequence). The length of the CDR3 is 13 residues. This TCR derives from a woman in her thirties with COVID-19, enrolled during active disease. V is TRBV19 and J is TRBJ1-2, with a tentative D call TRBD1 (5 bases). The material sequenced was peripheral blood. CDR3 sequence: CASTRTPVDGYTF. In DNA form, the CDR3 reads TGTGCCAGTACTCGGACACCCGTAGACGGCTACACCTTC. Variable domain in full (rest from reference TRBV19 and TRBJ1-2): DGGITQSPKYLFRKEGQNVTLSCEQNLNHDAMYWYRQDPGQGLRLIYYSQIVNDFQKGDIAEGYSVSREKKESFPLTVTSAQKNPTAFYLCASTRTPVDGYTFGSGTRLTVV.